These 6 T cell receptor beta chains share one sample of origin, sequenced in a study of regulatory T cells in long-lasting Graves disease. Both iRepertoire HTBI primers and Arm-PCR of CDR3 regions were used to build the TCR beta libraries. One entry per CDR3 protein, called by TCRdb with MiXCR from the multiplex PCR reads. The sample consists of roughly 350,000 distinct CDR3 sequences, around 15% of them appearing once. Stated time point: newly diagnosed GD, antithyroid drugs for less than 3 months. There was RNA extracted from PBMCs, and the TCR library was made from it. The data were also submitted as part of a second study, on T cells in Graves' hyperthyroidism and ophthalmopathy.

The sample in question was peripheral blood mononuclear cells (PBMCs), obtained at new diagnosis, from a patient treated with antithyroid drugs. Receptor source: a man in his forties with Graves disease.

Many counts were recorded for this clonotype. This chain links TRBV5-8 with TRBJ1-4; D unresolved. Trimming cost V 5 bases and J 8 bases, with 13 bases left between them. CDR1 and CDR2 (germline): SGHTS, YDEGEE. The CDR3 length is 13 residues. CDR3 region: CASRRPPSEKLFF. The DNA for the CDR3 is TGTGCCAGCAGGCGGCCTCCGAGCGAAAAACTGTTTTTT.

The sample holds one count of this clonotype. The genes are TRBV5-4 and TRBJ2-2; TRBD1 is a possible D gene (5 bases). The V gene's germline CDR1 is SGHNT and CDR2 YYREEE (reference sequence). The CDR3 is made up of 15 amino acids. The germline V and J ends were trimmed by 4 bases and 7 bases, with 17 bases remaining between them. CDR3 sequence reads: CASSTTSGFGGELFF. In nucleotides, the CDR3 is TGTGCCAGCAGCACAACTTCAGGGTTTGGCGGGGAGCTGTTTTTT.

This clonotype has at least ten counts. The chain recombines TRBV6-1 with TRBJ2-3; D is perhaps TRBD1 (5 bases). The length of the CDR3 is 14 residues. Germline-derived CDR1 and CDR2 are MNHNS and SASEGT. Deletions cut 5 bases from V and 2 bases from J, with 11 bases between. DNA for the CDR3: TGTGCCAGCAGTATGACAGCCGACACAGATACGCAGTATTTT. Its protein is CASSMTADTDTQYF.

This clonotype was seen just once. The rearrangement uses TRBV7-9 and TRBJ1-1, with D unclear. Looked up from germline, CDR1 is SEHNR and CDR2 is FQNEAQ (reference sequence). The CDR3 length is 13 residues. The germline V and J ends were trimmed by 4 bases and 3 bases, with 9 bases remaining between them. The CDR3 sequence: CASSSPRHTEAFF. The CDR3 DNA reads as TGTGCCAGCAGCTCCCCTCGGCACACTGAAGCTTTCTTT.

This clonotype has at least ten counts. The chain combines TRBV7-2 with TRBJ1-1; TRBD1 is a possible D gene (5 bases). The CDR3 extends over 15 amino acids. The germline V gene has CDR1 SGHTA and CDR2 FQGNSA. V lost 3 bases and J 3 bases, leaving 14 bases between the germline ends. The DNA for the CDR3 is TGTGCCAGCAGCTTCGGGGGTCGGCCGGACACTGAAGCTTTCTTT. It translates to CASSFGGRPDTEAFF.

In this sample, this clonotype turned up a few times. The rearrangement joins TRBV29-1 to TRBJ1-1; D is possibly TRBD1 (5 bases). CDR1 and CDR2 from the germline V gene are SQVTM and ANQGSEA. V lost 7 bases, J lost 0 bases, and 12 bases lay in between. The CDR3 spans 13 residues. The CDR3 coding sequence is TGCAGCGCCCAAGGGACGGTGAACACTGAAGCTTTCTTT. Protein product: CSAQGTVNTEAFF.